These T cell receptor beta chains were read from a single sample in a study of identifying expanded T cells in peripheral blood. Sequencing used immunoSEQ multiplex PCR; TCRdb keeps in-frame clones, though not all of them. The data contain approximately 100,000 clones, roughly 91% of them singletons. The sample comprised blood. The receptors stem from a person aged 18 to 69 in good health. CDR3s include the opening cysteine and the closing phenylalanine or tryptophan. The D gene is left open where the match is weak. Only part of the rows carry a size: once, few, many, or a class if the clone is expanded.

>TRBV7-2|-|-|TRBJ2-3
TGTGCCAGCACCATACATAGGGGGGGGGTGCCAGATACGCAGTATTTT
CASTIHRGGVPDTQYF
>TRBV23-1|once|-|TRBJ1-1
TGCGCCAGCAGTCAATCACGGGTCGGGGGGGTCGGCACTGAAGCTTTCTTT
CASSQSRVGGVGTEAFF
>TRBV6-5|-|-|TRBJ1-1
TGTGCCAGCCACCCCCCGCGAAGGATTAACACTGAAGCTTTCTTT
CASHPPRRINTEAFF
>TRBV25-1|-|-|TRBJ2-3
TGTGCCAGCAGTGATCCCGCGGAGGGCACAGATACGCAGTATTTT
CASSDPAEGTDTQYF
>TRBV6-5|-|-|TRBJ1-5
TGTGCCAGCACCACACTCGGTCAGCCCCAGCATTTT
CASTTLGQPQHF
>TRBV7-2|-|-|TRBJ2-5
TGTGCCAGCAGCTTTCATCAACGGCTGAGCCAGTACTTC
CASSFHQRLSQYF
>TRBV6-5|-|TRBD1|TRBJ1-1
TGTGCCAGCAGTTACGCAGGACAGGGCGGTACTGAAGCTTTCTTT
CASSYAGQGGTEAFF
>TRBV28|-|TRBD1|TRBJ1-2
TGTGCCAGCAGGGCCCGGACAGGGCCTCATGGCTACACCTTC
CASRARTGPHGYTF
>TRBV11-2|once|TRBD2|TRBJ2-1
TGTGCCAGCAGGACTTACGGGACTAGCGGGGGAAATGAGCAGTTCTTC
CASRTYGTSGGNEQFF
>TRBV7-2|-|-|TRBJ1-6
TGTGCCAGCAGCTTAGGACGGGGGCTAGGATCACCCCTCCACTTT
CASSLGRGLGSPLHF
>TRBV4-2|-|-|TRBJ1-6
TGTGCCAGCAGCCAAGATCGCGATGACAAGTATTCACCCCTCCACTTT
CASSQDRDDKYSPLHF
>TRBV6-5|-|-|TRBJ1-3
TGTGCCAGCACATCTGGGACGGCTGGAAACACCATATATTTT
CASTSGTAGNTIYF
>TRBV14|-|TRBD2|TRBJ2-1
TGTGCCAGCAGCCAACATCTAGCGGGGGCCGTCTTGGATGAGCAGTTCTTC
CASSQHLAGAVLDEQFF
>TRBV6-1|once|TRBD2|TRBJ2-7
TGTGCCAGCAGTGACCGTTTTCTCAGCGGGGGTACCTACGAGCAGTACTTC
CASSDRFLSGGTYEQYF
>TRBV30|once|TRBD2|TRBJ2-7
TGTGCCTGCCGAGTTGGAGCGGGGGGTCGGACCTACGAGCAGTACTTC
CACRVGAGGRTYEQYF
>TRBV5-1|-|TRBD1|TRBJ1-4
TGCGCCAGCAGCTTGGAGGGACAGGGGTACGGTCCCCGGGACAAACTGTTTTTT
CASSLEGQGYGPRDKLFF
>TRBV19|-|-|TRBJ1-2
TGTGCCAGTAGTCCCCTCAGGGCGGCCTACTATGGCTACACCTTC
CASSPLRAAYYGYTF
>TRBV5-1|-|-|TRBJ2-5
TGCGCCAGCAGCAGGCAGGGACGGCAAGAGACCCAGTACTTC
CASSRQGRQETQYF
>TRBV19|-|-|TRBJ2-3
TGTGCCAGTACCCTAGGTCCTAGCACAGATACGCAGTATTTT
CASTLGPSTDTQYF
>TRBV19|-|-|TRBJ2-2
TGTGCCAGTAGTCTGGCACAGGTCACCGGGGAGCTGTTTTTT
CASSLAQVTGELFF
>TRBV11-3|-|TRBD1|TRBJ2-2
TGTGCCAGCAGCCCCCAGACAGGGATCACCGGGGAGCTGTTTTTT
CASSPQTGITGELFF
>TRBV2|-|TRBD2|TRBJ2-5
TGTGCCAGCAGTGAAAGGACTAGCGGAGGGGGGACCCAGTACTTC
CASSERTSGGGTQYF
>TRBV2|-|TRBD1|TRBJ1-5
TGTGCCAGCAAGCCGGGACAGGGTGTTAGTCAGCCCCAGCATTTT
CASKPGQGVSQPQHF
>TRBV29-1|-|TRBD2|TRBJ2-5
TGCAGCGGACTAGCGGGGCTGGAGACCCAGTACTTC
CSGLAGLETQYF
>TRBV4-1|-|TRBD2|TRBJ2-5
TGCGCCAGCAGCCAAGAGGGAGTGCGGGGGGCCCCAGAGACCCAGTACTTC
CASSQEGVRGAPETQYF
>TRBV27|-|-|TRBJ2-3
TGTGCCAGCAGTTTCGACGCCCGCACAGATACGCAGTATTTT
CASSFDARTDTQYF
>TRBV7-2|-|-|TRBJ1-2
TGTGCCAGCAGCTACACCGCTAACTATGGCTACACCTTC
CASSYTANYGYTF
>TRBV2|-|TRBD1|TRBJ1-2
TGTGCCAGCAGTGGTAGACAGGGGCATCAATACTACACCTTC
CASSGRQGHQYYTF
>TRBV6-6|-|-|TRBJ1-1
TGTGCCAGCAGTTCAGACGGGGACACTGAAGCTTTCTTT
CASSSDGDTEAFF
>TRBV5-1|-|TRBD1|TRBJ1-2
TGCGCCAGCAGCTCCCGGGATGCAGGGGGATACTACACCTTC
CASSSRDAGGYYTF
>TRBV7-2|few|TRBD1|TRBJ1-6
TGTGCCAGCAGCTTAGGGCAGGGGGCAGTCTCACCCCTCCACTTT
CASSLGQGAVSPLHF
>TRBV19|-|-|TRBJ1-1
TGTGCCAGTAGTATTCTCGTGGCGGCAGGGAACACTGAAGCTTTCTTT
CASSILVAAGNTEAFF
>TRBV10-1|-|-|TRBJ2-2
TGCGCCAGCAGCCGGACGACTCAGGGGAACACCGGGGAGCTGTTTTTT
CASSRTTQGNTGELFF
>TRBV4-1|-|-|TRBJ1-6
TGCGCCAGCAGCCAAGGGACAGCGAGCTCCTATAATTCACCCCTCCACTTT
CASSQGTASSYNSPLHF
>TRBV5-5|-|-|TRBJ1-2
TGTGCCAGCAGCTTTCTGCCAACCGTTGAGGCAGGCTACACCTTC
CASSFLPTVEAGYTF
>TRBV7-2|-|TRBD2|TRBJ2-3
TGTGCCAGCAGCCCCGGATGGACTAGCGGGGGATTCACAGATACGCAGTATTTT
CASSPGWTSGGFTDTQYF
>TRBV28|few|-|TRBJ2-7
TGTGCCAGCACCTGGGGGGTGGGCGAGCAGTACTTC
CASTWGVGEQYF
>TRBV18|-|-|TRBJ2-7
TGTGCCAGCTCACCATCTCGGGCAGGGCAATACGAGCAGTACTTC
CASSPSRAGQYEQYF
>TRBV2|-|-|TRBJ2-3
TGTGCCCACGCCCGGACTGGCCCTAGCACAGATACGCAGTATTTT
CAHARTGPSTDTQYF